This paragraph reports one TCR beta chain. Its antigen remains unidentified. TCRdb keeps only in-frame clones here, not all; method: immunoSEQ multiplex PCR. Among 49,000 or so clones listed, 89% were seen once. These data belong to a study of OX40 agonist ivuxolimab in advanced cancers. Study conclusions and caveats: CD8+ T cells showed, on average, more clonal expansion than CD4+ cells.

V gave up 0 bases and J gave up 0 bases, with 9 bases separating them. The germline V gene has CDR1 LGHNA and CDR2 YNFKEQ. The CDR3 is 15 amino acids. Blood specimens came from baseline, cycle 4 day 1, and cycle 7 day 1. The chain has TRBV4-2 and TRBJ2-7; D gene ambiguous. The source is an adult with an advanced solid tumor such as melanoma, head and neck, liver or kidney cancer. Sample: CD4+ or CD8+ T cells sorted from blood, taken in a trial of the OX40 agonist ivuxolimab. In DNA, the CDR3 is TGTGCCAGCAGCCAAGAGTGGCGGAGCTCCTACGAGCAGTACTTC. Residues: CASSQEWRSSYEQYF.